These 12 T cell receptor beta chains were all obtained from the same sample, sequenced in a study of T cell responses to AZD1222 COVID-19 vaccine. Here immunoSEQ multiplex PCR was the method, and the copy in TCRdb shows in-frame clones only, minus some. Of roughly 150,000 clones in the sample, over 80% are singletons; the top ten hold 1.9%. Here the sequenced sample was peripheral blood, taken on day 0 of AZD1222 vaccination. The receptors here all came from an adult in good health.

The genes are TRBV5-4 and TRBJ1-1; a weak D match, TRBD1 (6 bases). The germline V and J ends were trimmed by 2 bases and 1 base, with 12 bases remaining between them. This CDR3 contains 15 residues. Germline V gives CDR1 SGHNT, CDR2 YYREEE (reference sequence). CDR3 in amino acids: CASSFEQGGNTEAFF. DNA for the CDR3: TGTGCCAGCAGCTTCGAACAGGGTGGGAACACTGAAGCTTTCTTT. The full variable domain, with the rest looked up from reference TRBV5-4 and TRBJ1-1, is ETGVTQSPTHLIKTRGQQVTLRCSSQSGHNTVSWYQQALGQGPQFIFQYYREEENGRGNFPPRFSGLQFPNYSSELNVNALELDDSALYLCASSFEQGGNTEAFFGQGTRLTVV.

V is TRBV6-2 or TRBV6-3 and J is TRBJ1-4, with 7 bases that match TRBD1. The CDR3 sequence is 15 residues long. Trimming at V came to 6 bases and at J to 3 bases, leaving 7 bases not matched to a gene. CDR1 MNHEY and CDR2 SVGEGT come from the germline V gene. The CDR3 region has the DNA TGTGCCAGCAGCGGACAGGTTGGGGCTAATGAAAAACTGTTTTTT. This codes for CASSGQVGANEKLFF.

The V gene is TRBV16, the J gene TRBJ1-5; no clear D gene. Germline lookup yields CDR1 KGHSY and CDR2 FQNENV. The length of the CDR3 is 15 residues. Trimming took 0 bases from V and 4 from J, leaving 10 bases between them. The CDR3 protein is CASSQSYDVNQPQHF. The DNA for the CDR3 is TGTGCCAGCAGCCAATCGTACGACGTTAATCAGCCCCAGCATTTT.

The chain employs TRBV29-1 and TRBJ1-2, with D possibly TRBD1 on 6 matching bases. Trimming took 4 bases from V and 7 from J, leaving 25 bases between them. This CDR3 comprises 16 residues. CDR1 is SQVTM and CDR2 is ANQGSEA in the germline V gene. The CDR3 bases are TGCAGCGTTGTGGGACCTACAGGGACCGCCCGAGGTGGCTACACCTTC. This sequence encodes CSVVGPTGTARGGYTF.

The chain carries TRBV28 and TRBJ2-7, with D unclear. The V end was cut by 8 bases, the J end by 1 base, with 21 bases between. Germline V CDR1 and CDR2: MDHEN, SYDVKM. The CDR3 is 16 residues long. The CDR3 nucleotides are TGTGCCAGCCAAACCCAAATATTCAGTGTGTCCTACGAGCAGTACTTC. It specifies CASQTQIFSVSYEQYF.

This sequence joins TRBV3-1 (or the pseudogene TRBV3-2) and TRBJ1-6; 7 bases are a match to TRBD1. The CDR3 is made up of 15 amino acids. With 0 bases clipped from V and 13 bases from J, the junction kept 9 bases outside the gene matches. Germline CDR1 and CDR2: LGHDT and YNNKEL (reference sequence). The CDR3 DNA reads as TGTGCCAGCAGCCAAGATTTGGGGACAGCCCGCCCCCTCCACTTT. This codes for CASSQDLGTARPLHF.

J is TRBJ2-7 and V is TRBV6-2 or TRBV6-3; D call uncertain. The germline V gene encodes CDR1 MNHEY and CDR2 SVGEGT. V was cut by 7 bases and J by 1 base, with 23 bases left in between. The CDR3 loop spans 17 amino acids. The CDR3 DNA is TGTGCCAGCACCCCGGTCCCCCAACTGGGCAGGTCCTACGAGCAGTACTTC. It specifies CASTPVPQLGRSYEQYF.

The chain links TRBV19 to TRBJ1-5, with D unresolved. V was clipped by 3 bases and J by 4 bases, with 16 bases between them. Germline V gene data show CDR1 as LNHDA and CDR2 as SQIVND (reference sequence). CDR3 length: 16 residues. The CDR3 bases are TGTGCCAGTAGTATTGGTTTGGGCACGCGGAATCAGCCCCAGCATTTT. Protein: CASSIGLGTRNQPQHF.

J is TRBJ1-1 and V is TRBV12-3 or TRBV12-4, with no clear D. Trimming removed 3 bases from V and 1 base from J, with 6 bases in between. The CDR3 totals 13 residues. The CDR3 sequence is CASSLVENTEAFF. CDR3 sequence (DNA): TGTGCCAGCAGTTTGGTCGAGAACACTGAAGCTTTCTTT.

The rearrangement joins TRBV11-2 to TRBJ2-7; no clear D gene. Germline CDR1 SGHAT, CDR2 FQNNGV. The CDR3 has 12 residues. The germline V and J ends were trimmed by 5 bases and 0 bases, with 5 bases remaining between them. CDR3: CASSPSSYEQYF. DNA for the CDR3: TGTGCCAGCAGCCCCAGCTCCTACGAGCAGTACTTC.

CDR3 sequence reads: CSVGQDMGYTF. The CDR3 DNA sequence: TGCAGCGTTGGACAGGACATGGGCTACACCTTC. This rearrangement joins TRBV29-1 to TRBJ1-2, with D perhaps matching TRBD1 (6 bases). Trimming pared 4 bases from V and 8 bases from J, leaving 11 bases between. Germline values: CDR1 SQVTM, CDR2 ANQGSEA. There are 11 residues in the CDR3.

This clone was observed a handful of times. V gene TRBV21-1 combines with J gene TRBJ1-1. TRBV21-1 constitutes a pseudogene. The CDR3 length is 18 residues. This CDR3 reads CASPLKNPEGGMNTEAFF. CDR3 bases: TGTGCCAGCCCATTAAAAAACCCGGAAGGTGGGATGAACACTGAAGCTTTCTTT.